The rows below give T cell receptor beta chains drawn from one sample of a study of T-cell memory formation after mild COVID-19. From the 5' RACE reads, TCRdb called clonotypes with MiXCR, one entry per CDR3 protein. The sample gives under 550,000 distinct CDR3 sequences, under 20% of which show up once; 20% to 25% is in the top ten. Source material: PBMCs or a T cell subset sorted from them (not recorded which). The receptor set was obtained from a man aged 18 to 29 who had mild COVID-19 (a few samples of this study predate the infection). Cell type and time point are not known. Both conserved end residues are part of each CDR3. Fields, in order: clone size, V gene, J gene, CDR3 protein. Size is omitted from some rows. Given values are once, few, many or a class for expanded clones.

.	TRBV29-1	TRBJ2-3	CSVRPGLNTDTQYF
few	TRBV20-1	TRBJ2-5	CSAPSGTSGEYF
.	TRBV19	TRBJ2-1	CASSISGQRISYNEQFF
.	TRBV2	TRBJ2-4	CASSLGLNIQYF
few	TRBV12-3/TRBV12-4	TRBJ2-1	CASRIGTGFDEQFF
.	TRBV20-1	TRBJ1-4	CSARAAGGDEKLFF
.	TRBV28	TRBJ2-3	CASSDNQRGVTDTQYF
.	TRBV5-1	TRBJ2-4	CASSDQGARNIQYF
few	TRBV27	TRBJ1-1	CASIRGAEAFF
few	TRBV4-3	TRBJ2-5	CASSPLEYGGYQETQYF
.	TRBV12-3/TRBV12-4	TRBJ2-3	CASRLAGGGTDTQYF
few	TRBV5-1	TRBJ1-2	CASTLHSTRDGYTF
.	TRBV7-9	TRBJ1-1	CASSLYPGGVNTEAFF
.	TRBV12-3/TRBV12-4	TRBJ1-6	CASSRTYVNSPLHF
few	TRBV9	TRBJ2-5	CASSVADETQYF
few	TRBV7-6	TRBJ2-3	CASSLTGGPPDTQYF
few	TRBV10-1	TRBJ2-7	CASSDQGAGNSYEQYF
few	TRBV28	TRBJ1-2	CASSPDTVYGYTF
few	TRBV28	TRBJ1-2	CASSPGGAYYGYTF
many	TRBV19	TRBJ2-3	CASSIAGTSGTDTQYF
.	TRBV5-6	TRBJ1-2	CASSIRRGAGYTF
few	TRBV6-2/TRBV6-3	TRBJ2-1	CASTPGGGVPGLATLNEQFF
few	TRBV7-8	TRBJ1-4	CASSSKLDRRWLFF
many	TRBV7-3	TRBJ1-3	CASSSGQGNTIYF
.	TRBV7-8	TRBJ2-7	CASSPGTHYEQYF
.	TRBV7-8	TRBJ1-1	CASSLTVDTEAFF
.	TRBV19	TRBJ1-6	CASSYSPYSYNSPLHF
.	TRBV27	TRBJ1-1	CASSRGGAGGTEAFF
.	TRBV7-2	TRBJ1-3	CASSTRRGNTIYF
.	TRBV4-1	TRBJ2-5	CASSQDRGGGLQETQYF
.	TRBV5-5	TRBJ1-2	CASSPRYAPAGYGYTF
few	TRBV20-1	TRBJ1-2	CSARGGEYGYTF
few	TRBV28	TRBJ2-3	CASSARGLRTDTQYF
few	TRBV12-3/TRBV12-4	TRBJ2-1	CASSSLRAEQFF
.	TRBV6-5	TRBJ2-2	CASSYPGTGGTGELFF
few	TRBV10-3	TRBJ2-5	CAISESTGQETQYF
few	TRBV4-1	TRBJ1-3	CASSQAVLSSGNTIYF
few	TRBV5-1	TRBJ1-1	CASSSSPDRGGVKTEAFF
.	TRBV6-2/TRBV6-3	TRBJ2-1	CASSYSRSGGEQFF
.	TRBV7-7	TRBJ2-3	CASSLRGRAHTDTQYF
.	TRBV9	TRBJ1-5	CASSDGRPGQPQHF
many	TRBV5-6	TRBJ2-2	CASSPGLADTGELFF
.	TRBV4-1	TRBJ1-1	CASSQHRDRSLLNTEAFF
few	TRBV7-2	TRBJ2-2	CASRPGQGLGELFF
few	TRBV6-6	TRBJ1-6	CASSYTGGESPLHF
.	TRBV6-5	TRBJ2-5	CASSLTAGGPGETQYF
.	TRBV11-2	TRBJ2-1	CASSSGLAGGKQFF
few	TRBV6-2/TRBV6-3	TRBJ2-1	CASSYGGGARDEQFF
.	TRBV10-3	TRBJ2-3	CAISDNRGSTLLGDVSTDTQYF
few	TRBV7-9	TRBJ2-5	CASREGLAGEWETQYF
few	TRBV7-3	TRBJ2-1	CASSFSPNPYNEQFF
few	TRBV12-3/TRBV12-4	TRBJ2-1	CASRSQGYNEQFF
.	TRBV6-6	TRBJ2-1	CASNSAAPTSHEQFF
once	TRBV7-9	TRBJ2-5	CASSTHSGGEETQYF
few	TRBV5-1	TRBJ2-3	CASSLDGPSGTGKVDTQYF
.	TRBV7-6	TRBJ2-3	CASSLAQGVGDTQYF
.	TRBV7-2	TRBJ2-7	CASSLGRGFDEQYF